Below, 25 T cell receptor beta chains from the same sample are listed, as sequenced in a study of T cells expressing NK-cell markers. TCRdb reprocessed the 5' RACE reads, keeping one entry per CDR3 protein, no DNA. Its table records about 540,000 distinct CDR3 sequences. Sequences were obtained from blood T cells: a sorted CD56 or NKG2C T cell subset, CD4+ or CD8+ T cells, or bulk PBMC T cells (not recorded which). Every receptor here comes from a young man in good health.

The chain carries TRBV15 and TRBJ1-2; the TCRdb call, TRBD1, lacks DNA for checking. Germline CDR1 reads LNHNV; CDR2 reads YYDKDF (reference sequence). The CDR3 runs to 14 residues. CDR3 amino acids: CATSRPTEDYGYTF.

The chain carries TRBV5-5 and TRBJ1-1. The germline V gene encodes CDR1 SGHKS and CDR2 YYEKEE (reference sequence). This CDR3 has 12 residues. Here the CDR3 reads CASSLEGMKAFF.

The chain joins TRBV12-3 or TRBV12-4 to TRBJ2-3; TCRdb names TRBD1, which stays unverified in the absence of DNA. The length of the CDR3 is 17 residues. The CDR3 loop reads CASSYTLTGVDPDTQYF.

The gene calls are TRBV29-1 and TRBJ2-5; TCRdb reports TRBD2, a call that lacks DNA to check it against. The CDR3 has 13 residues. The germline CDR1 and CDR2 sequences are SQVTM and ANQGSEA. The CDR3 loop is CSLRLAGRETQYF.

The chain uses TRBV7-2 and TRBJ2-2; absent DNA, TCRdb's TRBD2 call cannot be checked. The length of the CDR3 is 15 residues. Germline assignment: CDR1 SGHTA and CDR2 FQGNSA. The CDR3 loop is CASSLGGRGSGELFF.

The chain combines TRBV20-1 with TRBJ2-7; without DNA, the TCRdb call of TRBD2 cannot be checked. Germline loops: CDR1 DFQATT, CDR2 SNEGSKA (reference sequence). The CDR3 length is 14 residues. CDR3 sequence: CSASPRGLGYEQYF.

The chain joins TRBV4-3 to TRBJ2-7; with no DNA, the TCRdb D assignment of TRBD1 cannot be verified. The CDR3 loop spans 15 amino acids. The germline V gene encodes CDR1 LGHNA and CDR2 YSLEER. CDR3: CASSRLQGNIYEQYF.

The chain couples TRBV25-1 to TRBJ2-4; TCRdb selects TRBD1, and the lack of DNA leaves this call unchecked. Germline CDR1 MGHDK, CDR2 SYGVNS. The CDR3 is 15 residues long. The CDR3 region is CASKGQGIAKNIQYF.

The V gene is TRBV2, the J gene TRBJ2-7. There are 12 residues in the CDR3. Germline CDR1 SNHLY, CDR2 FYNNEI. The CDR3 protein is CASRAGLYEQYF.

This chain links TRBV12-3 or TRBV12-4 with TRBJ1-3; TCRdb's D call of TRBD1 is untestable without DNA. This CDR3 comprises 14 residues. CDR3 residues: CASSTGSTGNTIYF.

CDR3 sequence: CASSGPGTGGPETQYF. This chain connects TRBV25-1 to TRBJ2-5; TCRdb names TRBD1, which stays unverified in the absence of DNA. This CDR3 is 16 amino acids long. Germline CDR1 MGHDK, CDR2 SYGVNS.

V is TRBV5-1 and J is TRBJ2-1; TCRdb's D call of TRBD2 is untestable without DNA. The CDR3 sequence is 15 residues long. CDR1 is SGHRS and CDR2 is YFSETQ in the germline V gene. The CDR3 sequence is CASSSGTSGYNEQFF.

This chain joins TRBV20-1 and TRBJ2-1; the TCRdb D gene call, TRBD2, has no DNA to confirm it. The CDR3 has 16 amino acids. In germline, CDR1 is DFQATT, CDR2 SNEGSKA (reference sequence). CDR3 protein: CSANDRDSSSYNEQFF.

The V call is TRBV5-1, the J call TRBJ1-1; TCRdb names TRBD1, which stays unverified in the absence of DNA. CDR1 is SGHRS and CDR2 is YFSETQ in the germline V gene. The CDR3 is 15 amino acids. The CDR3 spells CASSTGPTENTEAFF.

The chain couples TRBV2 to TRBJ1-3. CDR1 SNHLY and CDR2 FYNNEI come from the germline V gene. The CDR3 is 14 amino acids. CDR3 amino acids: CASRAQSSGNTIYF.

This chain uses TRBV10-3 with TRBJ2-5; there is no DNA to check the TCRdb D call of TRBD1. This CDR3 is 14 amino acids long. Per germline, CDR1 ENHRY and CDR2 SYGVKD. CDR3 amino acids: CAISARGPQETQYF.

V usage is TRBV5-1 and J usage is TRBJ2-1; TCRdb designates TRBD2, a call that cannot be tested without DNA. Germline V gene lookup returns CDR1 SGHRS and CDR2 YFSETQ. The CDR3 runs 13 residues. CDR3 region: CASSLVGSDEQFF.

J is TRBJ1-1 and V is TRBV12-3 or TRBV12-4; TCRdb's D call, TRBD1, is unchecked because there is no DNA. This CDR3 spans 13 amino acids. This chain's CDR3 is CASSLGRGRGAFF.

The chain joins TRBV19 to TRBJ2-1; without DNA, the TCRdb call of TRBD2 cannot be checked. Per germline, CDR1 LNHDA and CDR2 SQIVND (reference sequence). This CDR3 is built from 14 residues. The CDR3 is CASSASGSKDEQFF.

This chain links TRBV3-1 with TRBJ2-3; as DNA is missing, the TRBD2 call by TCRdb cannot be tested. This CDR3 spans 15 amino acids. Germline loops: CDR1 LGHDT, CDR2 YNNKEL (reference sequence). CDR3 sequence reads: CASSQGNGRRDTQYF.

The V and J genes are TRBV20-1 and TRBJ2-5; with no DNA, the TCRdb D assignment of TRBD2 cannot be verified. CDR3 length equals 13 residues. CDR1 is DFQATT and CDR2 is SNEGSKA in the germline V gene (reference sequence). The CDR3 here is CSALGTLQETQYF.

The CDR3 spells CASGKGTHEQYF. The chain links TRBV19 to TRBJ2-7; TCRdb outputs TRBD1, but without DNA this stays unchecked. Germline CDR1 LNHDA, CDR2 SQIVND (reference sequence). This CDR3 is built from 12 residues.

This chain's CDR3 is CASSEIGTVNSNQPQHF. The chain couples TRBV2 to TRBJ1-5; the D call of TRBD1 rests on TCRdb alone, since no DNA is present to check it. From germline, CDR1 is SNHLY and CDR2 FYNNEI. This CDR3 spans 17 amino acids.

V gene TRBV24-1 combines with J gene TRBJ2-5; with no DNA, the TCRdb D assignment of TRBD1 cannot be verified. Germline CDR1 and CDR2: KGHDR and SFDVKD. The CDR3 runs to 16 residues. CDR3 region: CATSDPLSGGAETQYF.

The chain couples TRBV9 to TRBJ2-1. Germline V gives CDR1 SGDLS, CDR2 YYNGEE. The CDR3 has 12 amino acids. This chain's CDR3 is CASSSYYNEQFF.